Each of the 11 T cell receptor beta chains below was sequenced from the same sample in a study of T-cell reconstitution after alpha-beta-depleted transplantation in children. Unique molecular identifiers were incorporated during preparation of the TCRbeta library. TCRdb recomputed calls from the PCR reads with MiXCR, one row per CDR3 protein. Here the sample spans 500,000 to 750,000 distinct CDR3 sequences, around 27% being singletons. Sequences were derived from PBMCs, sampled before TCRalphabeta/CD19-depleted stem cell transplant. The origin of the receptors is a boy in the first two years of life with Wiskott-Aldrich syndrome, due to receive a stem cell transplant.

Ten or more counts support this clonotype. The gene calls are TRBV7-2 and TRBJ2-3; 8 bases are a match to TRBD2. With V trimmed by 4 bases and J by 11 bases, 5 bases remained unmatched. The germline gives CDR1 SGHTA, CDR2 FQGNSA. The CDR3 covers 12 residues. CDR3 loop: CASSYPGTRQYF. CDR3 nucleotide sequence: TGTGCCAGCAGCTATCCCGGGACTAGGCAGTATTTT.

The chain carries TRBV20-1 and TRBJ2-3; TRBD1 agrees at 9 bases. The CDR3 covers 15 residues. V shed 5 bases and J 3 bases; nucleotides not matched to a gene: 9. Germline CDR1 DFQATT, CDR2 SNEGSKA (reference sequence). The CDR3 loop reads CSAFTGGSWTDTQYF. The CDR3, as DNA: TGCAGTGCTTTCACAGGGGGCTCTTGGACAGATACGCAGTATTTT.

The V gene is TRBV5-1, the J gene TRBJ2-7; D is undetermined. CDR1 and CDR2 (germline): SGHRS, YFSETQ. The germline V and J ends were trimmed by 4 bases and 2 bases, with 13 bases remaining between them. This CDR3 spans 14 amino acids. The CDR3 nucleotides are TGCGCCAGCAGCAATTGCCCCTTCGCCTACGAGCAGTACTTC. Residues: CASSNCPFAYEQYF.

This clonotype was picked up a small number of times. The chain couples TRBV15 to TRBJ2-5; a weak D match, TRBD2 (6 bases). V shed 2 bases and J shed 5 bases, with 12 bases lying between them. CDR1 and CDR2 from the germline V gene are LNHNV and YYDKDF (reference sequence). The CDR3 runs to 14 residues. The CDR3 protein is CATSRRRSGETQYF. The CDR3, as DNA: TGTGCCACCAGCAGACGCAGGAGCGGGGAGACCCAGTACTTC.

The chain couples TRBV10-3 to TRBJ2-1; D is perhaps TRBD2 (5 bases). Germline assignment: CDR1 ENHRY and CDR2 SYGVKD. CDR3 size: 13 residues. V lost 3 bases and J lost 9, with 12 bases in between. This chain's CDR3 is CAISDRTRIEQFF. For the CDR3, the DNA is TGTGCCATCAGTGACCGAACTAGGATTGAGCAGTTCTTC.

The gene calls are TRBV12-3 or TRBV12-4 and TRBJ1-2, with a possible D match to TRBD1 (6 bases). The CDR3 is 16 amino acids. Trimming stripped 5 bases from V and 7 bases from J, with 23 bases between. The CDR3 bases are TGTGCCAGCAGTACCCAAGGTCTCCAGGGGTGGTCTGGCTACACCTTC. The encoded protein is CASSTQGLQGWSGYTF.

This clonotype was seen many times. The chain couples TRBV5-8 to TRBJ2-4, with TRBD1 matching 9 bases. The CDR3 has 13 residues. Germline V gives CDR1 SGHTS, CDR2 YDEGEE. With 4 bases clipped from V and 9 bases from J, the junction kept 5 bases outside the gene matches. CDR3 sequence reads: CASSVDRGGIQYF. In DNA, the CDR3 is TGTGCCAGCAGCGTGGACAGGGGAGGCATTCAGTACTTC. Together with reference TRBV5-8 and TRBJ2-4, the CDR3 gives the full variable domain: EAGVTQSPTHLIKTRGQQATLRCSPISGHTSVYWYQQALGLGLQFLLWYDEGEERNRGNFPPRFSGRQFPNYSSELNVNALELEDSALYLCASSVDRGGIQYFGAGTRLSVL.

This clonotype was observed a handful of times. The chain has TRBV5-1 and TRBJ1-1; D is unclear. V was trimmed by 0 bases and J by 0 bases, leaving 15 bases between them. The CDR3 is 17 amino acids. From germline, CDR1 is SGHRS and CDR2 YFSETQ. The DNA for the CDR3 is TGCGCCAGCAGCTTGGTGGGGTTACCTCCGGTGAACACTGAAGCTTTCTTT. It translates to CASSLVGLPPVNTEAFF.

The genes are TRBV4-1 and TRBJ2-7; 12 bases are shared with TRBD2. V shed 1 base and J 3 bases; nucleotides not matched to a gene: 1. Per germline, CDR1 MGHRA and CDR2 YSYEKL. The CDR3 covers 15 residues. The CDR3 sequence is CASSQGLAGVYEQYF. The CDR3 DNA reads TGCGCCAGCAGCCAAGGACTAGCGGGAGTCTACGAGCAGTACTTC.

This clonotype occurred a few times. The genes are TRBV5-6 and TRBJ1-4; the match to TRBD1 covers 7 bases. V shed 3 bases, J shed 14 bases, and the junction held 7 bases outside the gene matches. Germline V gene sequence: CDR1 SGHDT, CDR2 YYEEEE. This CDR3 region has 12 residues. CDR3 region: CASSSEQGKLFF. CDR3 DNA: TGTGCCAGCAGCTCGGAACAGGGGAAGCTGTTTTTT.

V and J are TRBV4-2 and TRBJ2-1, with a possible D match to TRBD2 (6 bases). The CDR3 runs to 17 residues. V was pared by 4 bases and J by 0 bases, with 16 bases between. Looked up from germline, CDR1 is LGHNA and CDR2 is YNFKEQ. The CDR3 DNA reads as TGTGCCAGCAGCCCCTGGAAACGGGGGAGCTCCTACAATGAGCAGTTCTTC. It codes for CASSPWKRGSSYNEQFF.